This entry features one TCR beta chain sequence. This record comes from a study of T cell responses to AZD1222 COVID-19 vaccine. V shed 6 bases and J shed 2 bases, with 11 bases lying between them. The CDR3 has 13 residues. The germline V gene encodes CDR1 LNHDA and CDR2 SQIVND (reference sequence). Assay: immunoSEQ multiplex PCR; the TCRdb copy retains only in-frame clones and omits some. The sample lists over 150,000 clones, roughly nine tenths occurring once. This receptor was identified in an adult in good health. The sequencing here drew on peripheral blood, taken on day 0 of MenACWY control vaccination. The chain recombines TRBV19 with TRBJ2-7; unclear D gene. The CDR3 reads CASSAAVTYEQYF. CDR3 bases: TGTGCCAGTAGCGCAGCTGTAACCTACGAGCAGTACTTC.